The 22 T cell receptor beta chains listed next were all sequenced from one sample in a study of CD8+CD57+ T cells in acquired aplastic anemia. Genomic DNA constituted the template upon which TCR beta VDJ and CDR3 profiling was performed. TCRdb ran MiXCR on the reads and lists one entry per CDR3 protein. Among 190,000 or so distinct CDR3 sequences, over 60% were seen once, and the ten largest hold about 29%. The sample was sorted CD4+, CD8+, or CD8+CD57+ T cells (not recorded which) from PBMCs. These receptors all come from a human donor in good health.

This clonotype has ten or more counts. This chain links TRBV19 with TRBJ1-5; D gene unclear. The CDR3 is 15 residues long. Germline V gene data show CDR1 as LNHDA and CDR2 as SQIVND (reference sequence). V was cut by 5 bases and J by 0 bases, with 11 bases left in between. CDR3 nucleotide sequence: TGTGCCAGTAGTGCAACAGATTATAGCAATCAGCCCCAGCATTTT. It encodes CASSATDYSNQPQHF.

This clonotype was observed at least ten times. The J gene is TRBJ1-3, the V gene TRBV7-8; no clear D. Germline-derived CDR1 and CDR2 are SGHVS and FQNEAQ. V dropped 5 bases and J dropped 0 bases, with 8 bases sitting between them. The CDR3 loop spans 14 amino acids. The CDR3, as DNA: TGTGCCAGCAGCACTGGGAACTCTGGAAACACCATATATTTT. It codes for CASSTGNSGNTIYF.

The sample holds a few counts of this clonotype. This chain connects TRBV12-3 or TRBV12-4 to TRBJ2-5; a possible D gene is TRBD1 (6 bases). Between the trimmed V and J ends, which lost 3 bases and 2 bases, there was a span of 13 bases. The CDR3 is made up of 15 amino acids. The CDR3 reads CASSFMGARQETQYF. The CDR3, as DNA: TGTGCCAGCAGTTTCATGGGGGCGCGACAAGAGACCCAGTACTTC.

This chain uses TRBV14 with TRBJ1-2; D ambiguous. Germline CDR1 reads SGHDN; CDR2 reads FVKESK. Deletions cut 1 base from V and 4 bases from J, with 19 bases between. The CDR3 is 17 residues long. The CDR3 DNA follows: TGTGCCAGCAGCCAAGTCTTTGCGTACAGTCTTGGCTATGGCTACACCTTC. It translates to CASSQVFAYSLGYGYTF.

CDR3 amino acids: CASSARGDDEQFF. CDR3 coding DNA: TGTGCCAGCAGTGCCCGGGGGGACGATGAGCAGTTCTTC. The chain uses TRBV6-1 and TRBJ2-1; 7 positions agree with TRBD2. The CDR3 runs 13 residues. Per germline, CDR1 MNHNS and CDR2 SASEGT. J was trimmed by 8 bases and V by 4 bases; bases with no gene match: 5.

The CDR3 nucleotides read TGTGCCAGCAGTTTCACGGCAGGGATAATTACTAATGAAAAACTGTTTTTT. Its protein product is CASSFTAGIITNEKLFF. This chain joins TRBV12-3 or TRBV12-4 and TRBJ1-4; D might be TRBD1 (5 bases). The V gene lost 3 bases and the J gene lost 2 bases, with 16 bases spanning the gap. This CDR3 is 17 amino acids long.

There are a few counts of this clonotype. A much larger clone lies a single base off, so this may be a read error. This chain joins TRBV5-6 and TRBJ1-1; D call uncertain. V shed 3 bases and J shed 10 bases, with 16 bases lying between them. This CDR3 has 13 amino acids. Looked up from germline, CDR1 is SGHDT and CDR2 is YYEEEE. The CDR3 coding sequence is TGTGCCAGCAGCTCGATGAGGTTGGGTGGAGCTTTCTTT. It translates to CASSSMRLGGAFF.

In this sample, this clonotype turned up once. This chain connects TRBV12-3 or TRBV12-4 to TRBJ2-7; 8 positions match TRBD2. With 2 bases clipped from V and 2 bases from J, the junction kept 2 bases outside the gene matches. The CDR3 consists of 14 residues. CDR3 region: CASSLSGRTYEQYF. In nucleotides, the CDR3 is TGTGCCAGCAGTTTAAGCGGGAGAACCTACGAGCAGTACTTC.

This clonotype was seen ten or more times. The chain couples TRBV7-8 to TRBJ2-5; D remains ambiguous. Trimming removed 1 base from V and 3 bases from J, with 15 bases in between. Germline V lookup: CDR1 SGHVS, CDR2 FQNEAQ. The length of the CDR3 is 16 residues. The CDR3 nucleotides are TGTGCCAGCAGCTTAGTCGGTTTCGCCGGAGAAGAGACCCAGTACTTC. Protein: CASSLVGFAGEETQYF.

CDR3 in amino acids: CASSFPSLVYEQYF. DNA of the CDR3: TGTGCCAGCAGCTTCCCTAGCTTAGTCTACGAGCAGTACTTC. The chain is built from TRBV7-2 and TRBJ2-7, with D possibly matching TRBD2 (5 bases). CDR3 length equals 14 residues. Germline V lookup: CDR1 SGHTA, CDR2 FQGNSA. Trimming shortened V by 3 bases and J by 3 bases, and 12 bases separated the two germline ends.

This clonotype was picked up a small number of times. The chain combines TRBV10-3 with TRBJ2-5; TRBD2 might be the D (5 bases). V was trimmed by 6 bases and J by 4 bases, leaving 12 bases between them. The CDR3 consists of 13 residues. In germline, CDR1 is ENHRY, CDR2 SYGVKD. CDR3 region: CAIRPVAGETQYF. The CDR3 nucleotides are TGTGCCATCAGACCTGTGGCGGGAGAGACCCAGTACTTC.

There are many counts of this clonotype. The chain joins TRBV28 to TRBJ1-1; D possibly corresponds to TRBD1 (5 bases). Germline V gene sequence: CDR1 MDHEN, CDR2 SYDVKM. Trimming took off 2 bases at V and 6 bases at J, with 16 bases between the two ends. This CDR3 comprises 15 residues. The CDR3 bases are TGTGCCAGCAGTTTAGCTGGCAGGGAAGTATCTGAAGCTTTCTTT. Amino acids: CASSLAGREVSEAFF. Full variable domain (missing parts from reference TRBV28 and TRBJ1-1): DVKVTQSSRYLVKRTGEKVFLECVQDMDHENMFWYRQDPGLGLRLIYFSYDVKMKEKGDIPEGYSVSREKKERFSLILESASTNQTSMYLCASSLAGREVSEAFFGQGTRLTVV.

For this clonotype: This CDR3 is missing its conserved last phenylalanine or tryptophan, likely due to a read error. This chain joins TRBV7-9 and TRBJ2-2, with D possibly being TRBD2 (6 bases). Germline CDR1 and CDR2: SEHNR and FQNEAQ (reference sequence). The CDR3 is 12 residues long. The CDR3 region has the DNA TGTGCCAGCAGCCCTAGGTCCGGGGGGCTGTTTTCT. It translates to CASSPRSGGLFS.

There are many counts of this clonotype. The chain recombines TRBV20-1 with TRBJ1-1; weak D call: TRBD1 (5 bases). The CDR3 has 13 amino acids. V lost 6 bases and J 3 bases, leaving 14 bases between the germline ends. CDR1 and CDR2 (germline): DFQATT, SNEGSKA (reference sequence). Here the CDR3 reads CSALQRGDTEAFF. DNA for the CDR3: TGCAGTGCGCTGCAGCGGGGGGACACTGAAGCTTTCTTT.

There are many counts of this clonotype. The gene calls are TRBV20-1 and TRBJ1-5, with D possibly matching TRBD1 (6 bases). The CDR3 runs 16 residues. Germline CDR1 is DFQATT and CDR2 is SNEGSKA (reference sequence). V gave up 1 base and J gave up 1 base, with 14 bases separating them. CDR3 coding DNA: TGCAGTGCTAGAGTTTCGGACAGTACAAGCAATCAGCCCCAGCATTTT. Translation gives CSARVSDSTSNQPQHF.

This clonotype was counted only a few times. This rearrangement joins TRBV7-6 to TRBJ2-1; no clear D gene. The CDR3 is 12 residues long. CDR1 is SGHVS and CDR2 is FNYEAQ in the germline V gene. V lost 1 base to trimming and J lost 6 bases, with 4 bases between them. CDR3 coding DNA: TGTGCCAGCAGCTTAGTTTCCAATGAGCAGTTCTTC. Its translation: CASSLVSNEQFF.

This clonotype was observed a single time. The chain has TRBV2 and TRBJ2-7; D remains ambiguous. The CDR3 is 11 amino acids. Trimming took off 2 bases at V and 6 bases at J, with 5 bases between the two ends. The germline V gene has CDR1 SNHLY and CDR2 FYNNEI. CDR3 coding DNA: TGTGCCAGCAGTGAATGGGGCGAGCAGTACTTC. This codes for CASSEWGEQYF. Looking up the rest from reference TRBV2 and TRBJ2-7 gives the full variable domain: EPEVTQTPSHQVTQMGQEVILRCVPISNHLYFYWYRQILGQKVEFLVSFYNNEISEKSEIFDDQFSVERPDGSNFTLKIRSTKLEDSAMYFCASSEWGEQYFGPGTRLTVT.

The gene calls are TRBV5-1 and TRBJ2-7, with 10 bases that match TRBD1. This CDR3 has 13 amino acids. Germline V gene data show CDR1 as SGHRS and CDR2 as YFSETQ. V was clipped by 3 bases and J by 5 bases; unmatched bases: 2. Here the CDR3 reads CASSWDRGNEQYF. The DNA for the CDR3 is TGCGCCAGCAGCTGGGACAGGGGAAACGAGCAGTACTTC.

The gene calls are TRBV19 and TRBJ2-7; 10 bases fit TRBD1. V trimming: 5 bases; J trimming: 1 base; junction bases outside the gene matches: 5. The germline gives CDR1 LNHDA, CDR2 SQIVND (reference sequence). The CDR3 totals 15 residues. Here the CDR3 DNA reads TGTGCCAGTAGTGCTGGGACAGGGGAATCCTACGAGCAGTACGTC. Encoded protein: CASSAGTGESYEQYV.

This clonotype was seen repeatedly, ten times or more. The chain carries TRBV6-5 and TRBJ2-1, with a weak D call TRBD1 (6 bases). Germline CDR1 reads MNHEY; CDR2 reads SVGAGI. The CDR3 consists of 12 residues. Deletions cut 4 bases from V and 9 bases from J, with 10 bases between. CDR3 DNA sequence: TGTGCCAGCAGTTGGCAGGGGACTGAGCAGTTCTTC. Residues: CASSWQGTEQFF.

For the CDR3, the DNA is TGTGCCAGCAGCTTAATAACCAATGAGCAGTTCTTC. Protein: CASSLITNEQFF. The chain joins TRBV7-9 to TRBJ2-1; unclear D gene. CDR3 length: 12 residues. V was shortened by 2 bases and J by 6 bases, with 5 bases between the two germline ends. Germline V gives CDR1 SEHNR, CDR2 FQNEAQ (reference sequence).

The chain couples TRBV7-2 to TRBJ1-1; possible D gene TRBD1, 5 bases. Germline assignment: CDR1 SGHTA and CDR2 FQGNSA. Trimming removed 2 bases from V and 5 bases from J, with 18 bases in between. The CDR3 has 16 amino acids. The CDR3 region is CASSLRRDAPTTEAFF. The DNA of the CDR3 is TGTGCCAGCAGCTTACGCCGGGACGCCCCGACGACTGAAGCTTTCTTT.